This T cell receptor beta chain was observed in a study of blood T cell repertoires in COVID-19. Per germline, CDR1 MNHEY and CDR2 SMNVEV (reference sequence). The CDR3 is 14 residues long. Trimming shortened V by 2 bases and J by 8 bases, and 15 bases separated the two germline ends. Method: immunoSEQ multiplex PCR; TCRdb's copy keeps in-frame clones and lacks some. Of about 190,000 clones listed, approximately 78% are singletons. The sample was PBMCs or T cells enriched from blood (not recorded which). This rearrangement joins TRBV27 to TRBJ1-2, with D unclear. The source is a woman aged 45-59 years who had recovered from COVID-19. CDR3 region: CASSLPFGVGGYTF. The CDR3 DNA reads TGTGCCAGCAGTTTACCTTTCGGGGTCGGGGGCTACACCTTC.